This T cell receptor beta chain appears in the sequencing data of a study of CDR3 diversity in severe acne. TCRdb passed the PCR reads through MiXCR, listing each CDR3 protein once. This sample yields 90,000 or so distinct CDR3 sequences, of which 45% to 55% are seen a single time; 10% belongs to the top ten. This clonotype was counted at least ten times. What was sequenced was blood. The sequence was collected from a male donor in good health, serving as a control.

The CDR3 spells CASKTGGTEAFF. The DNA of the CDR3 is TGTGCCAGCAAAACAGGGGGCACTGAAGCTTTCTTT. V and J are TRBV5-4 and TRBJ1-1; 8 positions match TRBD1. Losses at the gene ends were 6 bases for V and 4 bases for J; bases not matched to a gene: 2. Germline-derived CDR1 and CDR2 are SGHNT and YYREEE (reference sequence). The CDR3 is 12 amino acids.